Listed here are 5 T cell receptor beta chains from one sample, sequenced in a study of CD8 T cells in Susac syndrome. The RNA input was roughly 0.45 to 1 ug, and it was reverse transcribed with random hexamers. One entry per CDR3 protein results from TCRdb running MiXCR on the immunoSEQ multiplex PCR reads. The data show 180,000 or so distinct CDR3 sequences, 85% to 95% seen once. Sequencing used CD4+ T cells from PBMCs. All receptors come from a human donor in good health.

This sequence joins TRBV27 and TRBJ2-1, with a tentative D call TRBD2 (6 bases). V lost 2 bases and J 0 bases, leaving 11 bases between the germline ends. This CDR3 has 16 amino acids. Looked up from germline, CDR1 is MNHEY and CDR2 is SMNVEV (reference sequence). In DNA, the CDR3 is TGTGCCAGCAGTTTAATTAAAGCGGGCTCCTACAATGAGCAGTTCTTC. This sequence encodes CASSLIKAGSYNEQFF.

The V call is TRBV28, the J call TRBJ1-2, with D perhaps matching TRBD1 (6 bases). The CDR3 totals 12 residues. Trimming stripped 8 bases from V and 7 bases from J, with 14 bases between. From germline, CDR1 is MDHEN and CDR2 SYDVKM. The CDR3 sequence is CASLWGASGYTF. The CDR3 DNA reads TGTGCCAGCCTCTGGGGGGCCAGTGGCTACACCTTC.

The chain combines TRBV3-1 with TRBJ1-2; 8 bases line up with TRBD1. Germline V gene sequence: CDR1 LGHDT, CDR2 YNNKEL (reference sequence). The CDR3 is made up of 14 amino acids. Trimming at V came to 4 bases and at J to 5 bases, leaving 6 bases not matched to a gene. The CDR3 sequence: CASSRQGAGYGYTF. The CDR3 bases are TGTGCCAGCAGCCGTCAGGGGGCCGGGTATGGCTACACCTTC.

The J gene is TRBJ2-3, the V gene TRBV12-3 or TRBV12-4; 7 bases align to TRBD2. Unmatched junction bases numbered 7, after V lost 5 bases and J lost 2 bases. The CDR3 covers 15 residues. The CDR3 region has the DNA TGTGCCAGCAGTATTTCGGGAGGCTCCACAGATACGCAGTATTTT. Its protein product is CASSISGGSTDTQYF.

This chain uses TRBV3-1 with TRBJ2-3; 7 nucleotides agree with TRBD1. With V trimmed by 0 bases and J by 1 base, 7 bases remained unmatched. The CDR3 loop spans 17 amino acids. Germline lookup yields CDR1 LGHDT and CDR2 YNNKEL (reference sequence). CDR3 loop: CASSQDPSGQGTDTQYF. CDR3 coding DNA: TGTGCCAGCAGCCAAGATCCCTCCGGACAGGGCACAGATACGCAGTATTTT.